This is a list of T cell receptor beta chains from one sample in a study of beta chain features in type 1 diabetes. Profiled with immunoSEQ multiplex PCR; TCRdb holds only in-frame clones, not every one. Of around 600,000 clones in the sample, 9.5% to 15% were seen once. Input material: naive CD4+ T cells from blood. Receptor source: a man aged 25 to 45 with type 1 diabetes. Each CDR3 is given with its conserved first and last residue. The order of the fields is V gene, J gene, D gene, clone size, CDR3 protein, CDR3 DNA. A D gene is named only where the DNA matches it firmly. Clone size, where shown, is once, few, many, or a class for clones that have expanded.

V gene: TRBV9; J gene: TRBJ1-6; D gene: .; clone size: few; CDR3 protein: CASSVEGGGSSPLHF; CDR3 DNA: TGTGCCAGCAGCGTAGAGGGGGGTGGGTCCTCACCCCTCCACTTT
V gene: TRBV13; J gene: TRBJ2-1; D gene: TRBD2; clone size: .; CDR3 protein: CASSLVSSGGAKQFF; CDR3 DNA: TGTGCCAGCAGCTTAGTCTCTAGCGGGGGGGCCAAGCAGTTCTTC
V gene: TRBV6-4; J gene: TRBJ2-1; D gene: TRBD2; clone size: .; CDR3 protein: CASSPSGDEQFF; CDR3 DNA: TGTGCCAGCAGCCCTAGCGGGGATGAGCAGTTCTTC
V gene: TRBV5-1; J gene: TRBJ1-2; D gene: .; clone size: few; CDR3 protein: CASSLGTAYGYTF; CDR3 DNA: TGCGCCAGCAGCTTGGGGACAGCCTATGGCTACACCTTC
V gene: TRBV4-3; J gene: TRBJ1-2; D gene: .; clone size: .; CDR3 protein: CASSQERVNYGYTF; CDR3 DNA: TGCGCCAGCAGCCAAGAAAGGGTGAACTATGGCTACACCTTC
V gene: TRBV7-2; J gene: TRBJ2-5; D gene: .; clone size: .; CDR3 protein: CASSLQGRETQYF; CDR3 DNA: TGTGCCAGCAGCTTACAGGGTCGAGAGACCCAGTACTTC
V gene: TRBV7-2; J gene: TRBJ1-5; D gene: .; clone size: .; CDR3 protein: CASSLDPRQPQHF; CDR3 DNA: TGTGCCAGCAGCTTAGACCCTAGGCAGCCCCAGCATTTT
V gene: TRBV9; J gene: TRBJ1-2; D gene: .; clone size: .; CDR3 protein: CASSVGGPYGYTF; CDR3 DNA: TGTGCCAGCAGCGTAGGAGGGCCCTATGGCTACACCTTC
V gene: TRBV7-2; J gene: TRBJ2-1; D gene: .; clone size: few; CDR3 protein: CASSLVAGDYNEQFF; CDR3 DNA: TGTGCCAGCAGCTTAGTGGCAGGGGACTACAATGAGCAGTTCTTC
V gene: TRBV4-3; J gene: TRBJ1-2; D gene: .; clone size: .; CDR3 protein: CASSQDSQGGYGYTF; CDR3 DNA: TGCGCCAGCAGCCAAGACAGCCAGGGAGGTTATGGCTACACCTTC
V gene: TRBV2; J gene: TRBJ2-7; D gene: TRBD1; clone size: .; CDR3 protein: CASSRDRVVEQYF; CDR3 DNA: TGTGCCAGCAGTAGGGACAGGGTGGTCGAGCAGTACTTC
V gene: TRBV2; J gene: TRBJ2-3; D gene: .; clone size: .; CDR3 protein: CASSDSRQGSPDTQYF; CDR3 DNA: TGTGCCAGCAGTGACTCTAGGCAGGGTAGCCCAGATACGCAGTATTTT
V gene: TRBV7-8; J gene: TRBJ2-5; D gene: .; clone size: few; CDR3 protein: CASSSGAPGTQYF; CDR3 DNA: TGTGCCAGCAGCTCGGGGGCCCCGGGGACCCAGTACTTC
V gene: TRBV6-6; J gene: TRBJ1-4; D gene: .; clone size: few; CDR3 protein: CASSYSKPGDEKLFF; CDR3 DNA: TGTGCCAGCAGTTACTCGAAGCCCGGGGATGAAAAACTGTTTTTT
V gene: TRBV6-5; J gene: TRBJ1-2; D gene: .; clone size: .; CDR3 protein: CASSVGLAVGTF; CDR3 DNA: TGTGCCAGCTCCGTAGGTTTGGCCGTGGGCACCTTC